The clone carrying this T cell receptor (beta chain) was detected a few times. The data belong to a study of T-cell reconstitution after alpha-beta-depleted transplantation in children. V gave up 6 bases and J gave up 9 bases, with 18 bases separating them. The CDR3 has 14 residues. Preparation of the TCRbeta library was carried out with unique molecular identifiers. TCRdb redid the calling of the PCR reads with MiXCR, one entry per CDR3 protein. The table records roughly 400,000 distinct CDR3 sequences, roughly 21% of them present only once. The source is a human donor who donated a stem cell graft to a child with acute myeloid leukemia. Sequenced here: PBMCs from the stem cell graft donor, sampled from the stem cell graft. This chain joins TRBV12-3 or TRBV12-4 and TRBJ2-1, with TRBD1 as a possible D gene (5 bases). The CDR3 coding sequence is TGTGCCAGCAGGGGTGCGCTTAGGGGCTCTGAGCAGTTCTTC. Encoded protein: CASRGALRGSEQFF.